The rows below give T cell receptor beta chains drawn from one sample of a study of T cells in Graves' hyperthyroidism and ophthalmopathy. TCRdb re-called the multiplex PCR reads through MiXCR, storing one row per CDR3 protein. The top ten clones hold roughly 50% of a sample with around 190,000 distinct CDR3 sequences, around 17% of them seen once. Sequenced input: blood. These receptors were taken from a woman aged 45-59 years with Graves' hyperthyroidism. The CDR3 runs from the conserved cysteine through the conserved F or W. D genes are given only for firm matches. Rows give clone size only sometimes, using once, few, many, or a class for an expanded clone.

clone_size: .
j_call: TRBJ2-3
v_call: TRBV7-9
d_call: .
cdr3_aa: CASSFGQPPGTDTQYF
cdr3_nt: TGTGCCAGCAGCTTTGGACAGCCCCCTGGCACAGATACGCAGTATTTT

clone_size: few
j_call: TRBJ1-2
v_call: TRBV7-2
d_call: TRBD1
cdr3_aa: CASSGRTGSAGYTF
cdr3_nt: TGTGCCAGCAGCGGAAGGACAGGGTCTGCTGGCTACACCTTC

clone_size: many
j_call: TRBJ2-7
v_call: TRBV9
d_call: .
cdr3_aa: CASSGPDDPSGEQYF
cdr3_nt: TGTGCCAGCAGCGGCCCTGACGACCCCAGCGGGGAGCAGTACTTC

clone_size: few
j_call: TRBJ2-2
v_call: TRBV20-1
d_call: .
cdr3_aa: CSAPKGGRTGELFF
cdr3_nt: TGCAGTGCACCCAAAGGGGGGAGAACCGGGGAGCTGTTTTTT

clone_size: few
j_call: TRBJ2-7
v_call: TRBV5-1
d_call: .
cdr3_aa: CASSGDDALLDEQYF
cdr3_nt: TGCGCCAGCAGCGGAGACGACGCCCTACTAGACGAGCAGTACTTC

clone_size: many
j_call: TRBJ2-1
v_call: TRBV29-1
d_call: .
cdr3_aa: CSVNAGPLGNEQFF
cdr3_nt: TGCAGCGTAAACGCGGGACCCTTGGGGAATGAGCAGTTCTTC

clone_size: many
j_call: TRBJ1-1
v_call: TRBV30
d_call: .
cdr3_aa: CAWSVGTNTEAFF
cdr3_nt: TGTGCCTGGAGCGTAGGGACGAACACTGAAGCTTTCTTT

clone_size: .
j_call: TRBJ2-5
v_call: TRBV5-1
d_call: TRBD1
cdr3_aa: CASSTRTGGRETQYF
cdr3_nt: TGCGCCAGCAGCACTCGGACAGGGGGCCGGGAGACCCAGTACTTC

clone_size: .
j_call: TRBJ2-3
v_call: TRBV28
d_call: TRBD2
cdr3_aa: CASSLSPPGLAGVMQYF
cdr3_nt: TGTGCCAGCAGTTTATCGCCACCGGGACTAGCGGGAGTTATGCAGTATTTT

clone_size: many
j_call: TRBJ1-5
v_call: TRBV19
d_call: .
cdr3_aa: CASSIEGTADNQPQHF
cdr3_nt: TGTGCCAGTAGTATAGAGGGAACGGCGGACAATCAGCCCCAGCATTTT

clone_size: few
j_call: TRBJ2-7
v_call: TRBV3-1
d_call: .
cdr3_aa: CASSQEGGSFSPHYEQYF
cdr3_nt: TGTGCCAGCAGCCAAGAAGGGGGGTCCTTCTCTCCCCACTACGAGCAGTACTTC

clone_size: many
j_call: TRBJ2-2
v_call: TRBV12-3/TRBV12-4
d_call: .
cdr3_aa: CASSQTESTGELFF
cdr3_nt: TGTGCCAGCAGCCAGACAGAGTCCACCGGGGAGCTGTTTTTT

clone_size: many
j_call: TRBJ2-3
v_call: TRBV6-1
d_call: .
cdr3_aa: CASSSHGPGTASTDTQYF
cdr3_nt: TGTGCCAGCAGTTCCCATGGCCCCGGGACCGCTAGCACAGATACGCAGTATTTT

clone_size: many
j_call: TRBJ1-2
v_call: TRBV20-1
d_call: .
cdr3_aa: CSASALIRGYTF
cdr3_nt: TGCAGTGCTAGCGCCCTGATCCGCGGCTACACCTTC